A single sample gave rise to the 27 T cell receptor beta chains below, sequenced in a study of T cells of healthy individuals. TCRdb used MiXCR to reprocess the 5' RACE reads, holding one entry per CDR3 protein. The data hold 100,000 or so distinct CDR3 sequences, with 17% observed a single time. The receptors come from a human donor in good health.

The V gene is TRBV5-5, the J gene TRBJ1-5; 10 nucleotides match TRBD1. Germline lookup yields CDR1 SGHKS and CDR2 YYEKEE (reference sequence). Losses at the gene ends were 3 bases for V and 3 bases for J; bases not matched to a gene: 3. The CDR3 runs to 15 residues. In nucleotides, the CDR3 is TGTGCCAGCAGCTGGGGGACAGGGGACAATCAGCCCCAGCATTTT. This translates into CASSWGTGDNQPQHF.

This clonotype was seen a few times. The chain uses TRBV20-1 and TRBJ1-1; a weak D match, TRBD1 (5 bases). Germline CDR1 reads DFQATT; CDR2 reads SNEGSKA (reference sequence). This CDR3 is 12 amino acids long. Trimming removed 2 bases from V and 9 bases from J, with 13 bases in between. CDR3 DNA sequence: TGCAGTGCTAGACCTACTCCAGGGCAAGCTTTCTTT. It yields the protein CSARPTPGQAFF.

V gene TRBV3-1 combines with J gene TRBJ1-2, with D unclear. The CDR3 is 14 amino acids. Germline V gene data show CDR1 as LGHDT and CDR2 as YNNKEL (reference sequence). V gave up 6 bases and J gave up 6 bases, with 17 bases separating them. CDR3 DNA sequence: TGTGCCAGCAGGGAGGCAGCCTCTGTCAATGGCTACACCTTC. Encoded protein: CASREAASVNGYTF.

By its share, this clonotype is medium-sized (0.01 to 0.1%). The chain links TRBV20-1 to TRBJ2-1; D ambiguous. Germline V gives CDR1 DFQATT, CDR2 SNEGSKA (reference sequence). Deletions cut 1 base from V and 3 bases from J, with 10 bases between. CDR3 length: 14 amino acids. For the CDR3, the DNA is TGCAGTGCTAGAGTCTGGCGGCACTACAATGAGCAGTTCTTC. Translation gives CSARVWRHYNEQFF.

This chain connects TRBV6-2 or TRBV6-3 to TRBJ1-1; D is undetermined. The CDR3 extends over 14 amino acids. V lost 4 bases, J lost 4 bases, and 13 bases lay in between. Germline V gene data show CDR1 as MNHEY and CDR2 as SVGEGT. CDR3 bases: TGTGCCAGCAGTTGGACCCCTTCGAGCACTGAAGCTTTCTTT. Amino acids: CASSWTPSSTEAFF.

The DNA for the CDR3 is TGCAGCGTTGTGACCCAGGCTGGGGCCAACGTCCTGACTTTC. Translating it yields CSVVTQAGANVLTF. The chain is built from TRBV29-1 and TRBJ2-6; D not resolved. Deletions cut 4 bases from V and 2 bases from J, with 9 bases between. CDR3 size: 14 residues. Germline CDR1 and CDR2: SQVTM and ANQGSEA. Supplemented by reference TRBV29-1 and TRBJ2-6, the full variable domain reads SAVISQKPSRDICQRGTSLTIQCQVDSQVTMMFWYRQQPGQSLTLIATANQGSEATYESGFVIDKFPISRPNLTFSTLTVSNMSPEDSSIYLCSVVTQAGANVLTFGAGSRLTVL.

The chain is built from TRBV10-3 and TRBJ2-2; D remains unclear. Germline CDR1 reads ENHRY; CDR2 reads SYGVKD. This CDR3 comprises 15 residues. V was pared by 3 bases and J by 0 bases, with 8 bases between. CDR3 nucleotides: TGTGCCATCAGTGATCGCGGACCGAACACCGGGGAGCTGTTTTTT. It translates to CAISDRGPNTGELFF.

The chain uses TRBV4-3 and TRBJ1-5; D uncertain. This CDR3 has 14 residues. V was pared by 1 base and J by 4 bases, with 8 bases between. The germline V gene has CDR1 LGHNA and CDR2 YSLEER. The CDR3 sequence: CASSQAVQNQPQHF. DNA for the CDR3: TGCGCCAGCAGCCAAGCGGTTCAAAATCAGCCCCAGCATTTT.

This clonotype was observed a handful of times. The chain combines TRBV11-3 with TRBJ2-3; 8 nucleotides match TRBD2. J gave up 9 bases and V 1 base, and 0 bases lay outside the gene matches. Germline loops: CDR1 SGHNT, CDR2 YENEEA. The length of the CDR3 is 12 residues. For the CDR3, the DNA is TGTGCCAGCAGCTTAGCGGGGGGGACGCAGTATTTT. This gives the protein CASSLAGGTQYF.

This clonotype was counted once. The gene calls are TRBV5-5 and TRBJ2-1; 7 positions agree with TRBD2. The J segment lost 7 bases and the V segment lost 3 bases, leaving 19 bases of the junction unmatched. Germline lookup yields CDR1 SGHKS and CDR2 YYEKEE (reference sequence). The CDR3 is 18 amino acids. The CDR3 region has the DNA TGTGCCAGCAGCTCTGCGGGAAAGCGGGGAGAGCCGGGAAATGAGCAGTTCTTC. The encoded protein is CASSSAGKRGEPGNEQFF.

The chain combines TRBV28 with TRBJ1-2; no clear D. With 7 bases removed from V and 4 bases from J, the gap between germline ends came to 16 bases. Germline CDR1 and CDR2: MDHEN and SYDVKM. The CDR3 runs 14 residues. CDR3 DNA sequence: TGTGCCAGCACCCGCTTTTCTTTAACCTATGGCTACACCTTC. The encoded protein is CASTRFSLTYGYTF.

There are a few counts of this clonotype. V gene TRBV27 combines with J gene TRBJ1-1; 9 bases match TRBD1. This CDR3 spans 16 amino acids. V trimming: 2 bases; J trimming: 7 bases; junction bases outside the gene matches: 11. CDR1 is MNHEY, CDR2 SMNVEV, per germline (reference sequence). The CDR3 DNA follows: TGTGCCAGCAGTTTAAGTCCCGGGACAGGGTTGGGTGAAGCTTTCTTT. Amino acids: CASSLSPGTGLGEAFF.

This clonotype was found a few times. The chain employs TRBV20-1 and TRBJ2-5, with no clear D. CDR3 length equals 15 residues. V dropped 3 bases and J dropped 2 bases, with 16 bases sitting between them. Germline loops: CDR1 DFQATT, CDR2 SNEGSKA (reference sequence). CDR3 nucleotide sequence: TGCAGTGCTAGGGGTTTCCCAACCAAACAAGAGACCCAGTACTTC. Encoded protein: CSARGFPTKQETQYF.

The CDR3 sequence is CASSRTAARGEKLFF. The CDR3 DNA sequence: TGTGCCAGCAGCCGAACGGCAGCGAGAGGGGAAAAACTGTTTTTT. The J gene is TRBJ1-4, the V gene TRBV4-2; no firm D call. The germline CDR1 and CDR2 sequences are LGHNA and YNFKEQ. This CDR3 is built from 15 residues. Trimming removed 4 bases at V and 8 bases at J, with 17 bases between.

This clonotype was found a few times. The chain recombines TRBV20-1 with TRBJ2-5; TRBD1 matches at 9 bases. The CDR3 sequence is 13 residues long. The junction had 5 bases not matched to a gene; V was cut back by 5 bases and J by 4 bases. Germline CDR1 is DFQATT and CDR2 is SNEGSKA (reference sequence). CDR3 coding DNA: TGCAGTGCTGGGACAGGGCGGGGAGAGACCCAGTACTTC. Its protein is CSAGTGRGETQYF.

This clonotype was observed a few times. The V gene is TRBV19, the J gene TRBJ1-5; 12 bases are a match to TRBD1. After removal of 7 bases from V and 7 bases from J, the junction contained 5 bases not matched to a gene. The length of the CDR3 is 14 residues. The germline gives CDR1 LNHDA, CDR2 SQIVND (reference sequence). CDR3 residues: CASKGQGAGQPQHF. CDR3 sequence (DNA): TGTGCCAGTAAGGGACAGGGGGCTGGACAGCCCCAGCATTTT.

In its sample, this clonotype was seen many times. The chain has TRBV30 and TRBJ2-7; TRBD1 matches at 8 bases. CDR1 and CDR2 (germline): GTSNPN, SVGIG (reference sequence). The CDR3 loop spans 17 amino acids. Losses at the gene ends were 2 bases for V and 4 bases for J; bases not matched to a gene: 16. CDR3 loop: CAWSMTRGTGLPYEQYF. In DNA, the CDR3 is TGTGCCTGGAGTATGACTCGCGGGACAGGCTTGCCGTACGAGCAGTACTTC.

This clonotype was detected a few times. The chain recombines TRBV7-9 with TRBJ2-1, with 8 bases fitting TRBD2. Germline values: CDR1 SEHNR, CDR2 FQNEAQ (reference sequence). Trimming at V came to 2 bases and at J to 5 bases, leaving 8 bases not matched to a gene. The CDR3 has 16 residues. The chain's CDR3 is CASSLIPTSENNEQFF. In DNA form, the CDR3 reads TGTGCCAGCAGCTTAATCCCGACTAGCGAAAACAATGAGCAGTTCTTC.

This clonotype turned up a few times. V usage is TRBV15 and J usage is TRBJ2-3; D remains unclear. This CDR3 is built from 13 residues. V shed 1 base and J shed 2 bases, with 4 bases lying between them. The germline gives CDR1 LNHNV, CDR2 YYDKDF (reference sequence). Written as DNA, the CDR3 is TGTGCCACCAGCAGAGCGCCCACAGATACGCAGTATTTT. Translated: CATSRAPTDTQYF.

The J gene is TRBJ2-3, the V gene TRBV5-1, with D hard to call. V was pared by 4 bases and J by 2 bases, with 5 bases between. Germline loops: CDR1 SGHRS, CDR2 YFSETQ. This CDR3 has 12 amino acids. In DNA, the CDR3 is TGCGCCAGCAGCATCGACACAGATACGCAGTATTTT. Translating gives CASSIDTDTQYF.

There are a few counts of this clonotype. The chain combines TRBV2 with TRBJ2-1; TRBD2 aligns across 8 bases. The trim removed 3 bases at V and 2 bases at J, leaving 3 bases unmatched. Germline CDR1 and CDR2: SNHLY and FYNNEI. There are 15 residues in the CDR3. The CDR3, as DNA: TGTGCCAGCAGTGACGGACTAGCCGCCTACAATGAGCAGTTCTTC. It translates to CASSDGLAAYNEQFF.

This clonotype occurred many times. The chain joins TRBV6-2 or TRBV6-3 to TRBJ1-5; D is ambiguous. The CDR3 consists of 17 residues. Trimming took 2 bases from V and 13 from J, leaving 27 bases between them. From germline, CDR1 is MNHEY and CDR2 SVGEGT. The CDR3, as DNA: TGTGCCAGCAGTTACGAAGGAGGCCAGGTCGGTGGATCAAGGCAGCATTTT. As protein: CASSYEGGQVGGSRQHF.

This CDR3 is CSAYGSYEQYF. The CDR3 DNA reads as TGCAGTGCCTACGGCTCCTACGAGCAGTACTTC. The chain recombines TRBV20-1 with TRBJ2-7; D is uncertain. Between the trimmed V and J ends, which lost 6 bases and 0 bases, there was a span of 6 bases. This CDR3 contains 11 residues. CDR1 and CDR2 from the germline V gene are DFQATT and SNEGSKA (reference sequence).

This clonotype was picked up a small number of times. The chain uses TRBV3-1 and TRBJ2-3; 9 bases agree with TRBD1. The germline CDR1 and CDR2 sequences are LGHDT and YNNKEL (reference sequence). The CDR3 loop spans 14 amino acids. V trimming: 3 bases; J trimming: 3 bases; junction bases outside the gene matches: 1. The CDR3, as DNA: TGTGCCAGCAGCCATGGACAGGGGACAGATACGCAGTATTTT. Its protein is CASSHGQGTDTQYF.

V is TRBV7-9 and J is TRBJ2-5; 8 positions agree with TRBD2. V shed 5 bases, J shed 3 bases, and the junction held 14 bases outside the gene matches. CDR1 is SEHNR, CDR2 FQNEAQ, per germline (reference sequence). This CDR3 spans 17 amino acids. In DNA, the CDR3 is TGTGCCAGCAGCCCAGCGAGGGGACGGGGGGGCGAAGAGACCCAGTACTTC. This codes for CASSPARGRGGEETQYF.

V gene TRBV11-2 combines with J gene TRBJ2-2, with TRBD1 matching 7 bases. This CDR3 is 17 amino acids long. Germline V gene sequence: CDR1 SGHAT, CDR2 FQNNGV. With V trimmed by 3 bases and J by 3 bases, 10 bases remained unmatched. CDR3 DNA sequence: TGTGCCAGCAGCTTTCTTCCCGGGACAGACGACACCGGGGAGCTGTTTTTT. The encoded protein is CASSFLPGTDDTGELFF.

The J gene is TRBJ2-7, the V gene TRBV9, with D possibly matching TRBD1 (6 bases). Germline assignment: CDR1 SGDLS and CDR2 YYNGEE. The V and J ends lost 3 bases and 0 bases respectively, with 7 bases between them. The CDR3 is 13 amino acids. CDR3 sequence: CASSGDNSYEQYF. CDR3 nucleotides: TGTGCCAGCAGCGGGGACAACTCCTACGAGCAGTACTTC.